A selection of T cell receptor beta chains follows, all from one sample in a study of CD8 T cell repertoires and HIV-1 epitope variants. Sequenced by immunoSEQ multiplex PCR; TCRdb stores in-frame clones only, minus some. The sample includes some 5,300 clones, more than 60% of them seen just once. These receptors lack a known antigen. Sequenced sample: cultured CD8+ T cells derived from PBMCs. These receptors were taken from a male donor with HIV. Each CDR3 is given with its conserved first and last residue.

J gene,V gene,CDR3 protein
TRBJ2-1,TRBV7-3,CASSQDVINPGTEKGNEQFF
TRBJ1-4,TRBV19,CASSIGRLAKLFF
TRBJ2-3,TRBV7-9,CASKEEQGADTQYF
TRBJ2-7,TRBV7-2,CASSLGTLSSYEQYF
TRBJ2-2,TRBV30,CAWSQGETGELFF
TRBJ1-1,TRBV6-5,CASTDRAYTEAFF
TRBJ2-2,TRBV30,CAWTGGGLGTGELFF
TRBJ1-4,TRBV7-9,CASSFSGEKLFF
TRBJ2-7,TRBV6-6,CASSPLAYSYEQYF
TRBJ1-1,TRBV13,CASSPEGQGVLENTEAFF
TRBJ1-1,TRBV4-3,CASSQDRAGQGYTEAFF
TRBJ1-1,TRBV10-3,CAISENFEGTEAFF
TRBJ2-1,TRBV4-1,CASSPQLAGDREQFF
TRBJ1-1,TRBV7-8,CASSLVATFLTGEDTEAFF
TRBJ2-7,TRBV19,CASSIGGTYSYEQYF
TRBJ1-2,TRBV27,CASSLLGGYYGYTF
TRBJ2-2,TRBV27,CASRITGQNTGELFF
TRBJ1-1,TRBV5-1,CASSLAFSGSNTEAFF
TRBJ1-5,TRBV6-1,CASSEDPQGIFQPQHF
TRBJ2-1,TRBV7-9,CASRPNSGYNEQFF
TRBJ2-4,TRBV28,CASSSPRKGLAKNIQYF
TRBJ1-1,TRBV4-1,CASSPSLNTEAFF
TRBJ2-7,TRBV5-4,CASSLERASYEQYF
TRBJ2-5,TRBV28,CASSSIGAGSRGQETQYF
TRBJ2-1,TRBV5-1,CASSEGTSASDEQFF
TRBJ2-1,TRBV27,CASSLSQGISYNEQFF
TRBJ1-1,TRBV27,CASSLGGHTEAFF
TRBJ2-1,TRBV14,CASRLAGEGEQFF
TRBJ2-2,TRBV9,CASSVDGLGTGGTGELFF
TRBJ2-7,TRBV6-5,CATGEGQGEGYEQYF
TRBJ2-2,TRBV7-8,CASSLGTGLTGELFF
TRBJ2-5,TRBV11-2,CASSLAGQYQETQYF
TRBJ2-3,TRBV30,CAWTPTSGGRDTQYF
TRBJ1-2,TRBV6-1,CASSEVDIASNYGYTF
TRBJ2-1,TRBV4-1,CASSQESNEQFF
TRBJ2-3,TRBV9,CASSEYRDSDTQYF
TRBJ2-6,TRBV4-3,CASSQTGGSGANVLTF
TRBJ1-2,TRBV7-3,CASSLDRGPPYLYGYTF
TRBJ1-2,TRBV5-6,CASSLGGTGGTYTF
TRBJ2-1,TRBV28,CASSPLAGNSYNEQFF
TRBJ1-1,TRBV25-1,CASSARGLMNTEAFF
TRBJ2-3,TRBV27,CASRFGAGRPDTQYF
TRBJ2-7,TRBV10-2,CASSDSRLSYEQYF